This TCR beta chain was captured by sequencing in a study of siplizumab effects on memory and regulatory T cells. This CDR3 region has 16 residues. Trimming removed 0 bases from V and 4 bases from J, with 16 bases in between. Germline-derived CDR1 and CDR2 are SGHRS and YFSETQ. This table comes from immunoSEQ multiplex PCR, and its TCRdb copy is limited to in-frame clones, with some not included. This sample carries more than 95,000 clones, 93% of them seen once, and the ten largest clones take 0.62%. The sequenced sample consisted of Tregs sorted from blood. V gene TRBV5-1 combines with J gene TRBJ2-5; the D gene is possibly TRBD2 (6 bases). This sequence was found in a human donor in good health. The CDR3, as DNA: TGCGCCAGCAGCTTGGTTGGTCGGGGGAAGGGAGAGACCCAGTACTTC. It specifies CASSLVGRGKGETQYF.